These T cell receptor beta chains were read from a single sample in a study of cytomegalovirus exposure and HLA in healthy donors. Clones were sequenced by immunoSEQ multiplex PCR, and TCRdb holds only the in-frame ones, with some missing. The data hold about 160,000 clones, with approximately 82% observed a single time. Sequenced material: PBMCs. These receptors came from a man in his fifties or sixties in good health and CMV-seropositive. CDR3s include the opening cysteine and the closing phenylalanine or tryptophan. Size is stated for part of the rows, as once, few or many counts, or as a class when the clone is expanded.

cdr3_aa,j_call,v_call,clone_size
CSVEGGWGSSGNTIYF,TRBJ1-3,TRBV29-1,NA
CASSTGQGSYEQYF,TRBJ2-7,TRBV19,NA
CASSLAGSHNEQFF,TRBJ2-1,TRBV27,NA
CASSESASGGTDTQYF,TRBJ2-3,TRBV10-1,NA
CASMSYYRGTYEQYF,TRBJ2-7,TRBV27,NA
CASRIGQGAGGYTF,TRBJ1-2,TRBV2,few
CASSADSANTEAFF,TRBJ1-1,TRBV9,NA
CASSLAGGGISTDTQYF,TRBJ2-3,TRBV7-8,NA
CASSPGQGGREQYF,TRBJ2-7,TRBV27,NA
CASSLTGVTEAFF,TRBJ1-1,TRBV6-1,NA
CASSPGTVYNSPLHF,TRBJ1-6,TRBV7-8,few
CAGEGLGFF,TRBJ2-1,TRBV7-2,NA
CASKPRRGSEAFF,TRBJ1-1,TRBV6-1,NA
CAARTGDGNQPQHF,TRBJ1-5,TRBV6-6,NA
CASRPRGDRYNEQFF,TRBJ2-1,TRBV19,NA